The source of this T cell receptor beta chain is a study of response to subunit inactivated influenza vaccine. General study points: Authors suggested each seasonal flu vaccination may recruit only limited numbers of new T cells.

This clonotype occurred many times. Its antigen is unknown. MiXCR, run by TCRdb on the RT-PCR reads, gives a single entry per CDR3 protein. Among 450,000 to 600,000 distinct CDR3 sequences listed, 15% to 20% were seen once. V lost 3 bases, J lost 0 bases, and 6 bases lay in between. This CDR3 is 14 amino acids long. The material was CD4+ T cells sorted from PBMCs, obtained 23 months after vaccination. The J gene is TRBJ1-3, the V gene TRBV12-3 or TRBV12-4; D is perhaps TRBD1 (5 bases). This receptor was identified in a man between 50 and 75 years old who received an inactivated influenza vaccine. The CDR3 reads CASSFGGSGNTIYF. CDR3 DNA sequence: TGTGCCAGCAGTTTCGGGGGCTCTGGAAACACCATATATTTT.